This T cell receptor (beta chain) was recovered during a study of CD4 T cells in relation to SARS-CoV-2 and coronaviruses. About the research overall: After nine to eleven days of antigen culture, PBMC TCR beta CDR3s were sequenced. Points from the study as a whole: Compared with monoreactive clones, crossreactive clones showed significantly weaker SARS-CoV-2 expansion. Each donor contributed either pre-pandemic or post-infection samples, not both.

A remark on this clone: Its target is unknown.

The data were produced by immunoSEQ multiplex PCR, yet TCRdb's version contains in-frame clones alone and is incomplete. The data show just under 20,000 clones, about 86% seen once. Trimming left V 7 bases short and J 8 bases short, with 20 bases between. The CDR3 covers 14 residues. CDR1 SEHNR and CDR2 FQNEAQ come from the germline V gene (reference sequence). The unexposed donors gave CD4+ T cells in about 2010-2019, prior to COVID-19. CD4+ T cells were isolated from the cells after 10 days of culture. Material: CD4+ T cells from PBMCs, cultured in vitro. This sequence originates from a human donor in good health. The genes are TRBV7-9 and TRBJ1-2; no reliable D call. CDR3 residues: CASTETLGQDGYTF. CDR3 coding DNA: TGTGCCAGCACCGAGACTCTTGGCCAGGACGGCTACACCTTC.